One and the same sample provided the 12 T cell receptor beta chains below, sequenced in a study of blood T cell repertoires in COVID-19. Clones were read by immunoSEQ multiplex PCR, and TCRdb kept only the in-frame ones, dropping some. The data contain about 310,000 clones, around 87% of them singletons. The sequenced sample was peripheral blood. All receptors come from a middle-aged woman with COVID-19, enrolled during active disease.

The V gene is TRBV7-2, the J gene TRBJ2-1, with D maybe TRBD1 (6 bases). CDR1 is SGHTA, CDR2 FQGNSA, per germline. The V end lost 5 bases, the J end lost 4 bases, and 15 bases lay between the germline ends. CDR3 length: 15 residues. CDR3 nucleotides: TGTGCCAGCAGCGGATACCAGGACAGTTACAATGAGCAGTTCTTC. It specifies CASSGYQDSYNEQFF.

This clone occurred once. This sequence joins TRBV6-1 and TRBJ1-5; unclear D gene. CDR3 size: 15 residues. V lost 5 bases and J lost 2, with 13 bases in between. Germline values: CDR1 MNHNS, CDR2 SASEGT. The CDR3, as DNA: TGTGCCAGCAGTCCTAGATCGAACGGCAATCAGCCCCAGCATTTT. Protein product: CASSPRSNGNQPQHF.

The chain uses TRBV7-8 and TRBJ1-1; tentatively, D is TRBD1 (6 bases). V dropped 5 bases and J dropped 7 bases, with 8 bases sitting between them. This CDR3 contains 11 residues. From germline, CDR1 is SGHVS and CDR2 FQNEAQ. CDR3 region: CASSRTDEAFF. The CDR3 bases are TGTGCCAGCAGCCGGACAGATGAAGCTTTCTTT.

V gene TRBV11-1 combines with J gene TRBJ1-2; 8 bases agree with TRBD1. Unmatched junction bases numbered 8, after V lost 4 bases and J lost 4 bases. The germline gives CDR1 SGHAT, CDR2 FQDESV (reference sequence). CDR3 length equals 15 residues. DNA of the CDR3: TGTGCCAGCAGCTCCGGACAGGGACCTATCTATGGCTACACCTTC. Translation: CASSSGQGPIYGYTF.

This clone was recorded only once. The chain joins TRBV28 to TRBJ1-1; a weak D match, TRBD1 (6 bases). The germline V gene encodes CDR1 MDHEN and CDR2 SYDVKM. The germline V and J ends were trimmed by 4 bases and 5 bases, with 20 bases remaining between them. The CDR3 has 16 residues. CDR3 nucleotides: TGTGCCAGCAGTTCAGGAAGGGGGAATCCCTTTACTGAAGCTTTCTTT. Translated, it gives CASSSGRGNPFTEAFF. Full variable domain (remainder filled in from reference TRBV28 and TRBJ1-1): DVKVTQSSRYLVKRTGEKVFLECVQDMDHENMFWYRQDPGLGLRLIYFSYDVKMKEKGDIPEGYSVSREKKERFSLILESASTNQTSMYLCASSSGRGNPFTEAFFGQGTRLTVV.

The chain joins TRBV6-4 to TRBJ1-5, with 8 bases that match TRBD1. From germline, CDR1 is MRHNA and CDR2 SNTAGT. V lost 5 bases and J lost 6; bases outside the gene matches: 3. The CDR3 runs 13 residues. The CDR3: CASSIDRGQPQHF. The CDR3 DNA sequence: TGTGCCAGCAGTATAGACAGGGGTCAGCCCCAGCATTTT.

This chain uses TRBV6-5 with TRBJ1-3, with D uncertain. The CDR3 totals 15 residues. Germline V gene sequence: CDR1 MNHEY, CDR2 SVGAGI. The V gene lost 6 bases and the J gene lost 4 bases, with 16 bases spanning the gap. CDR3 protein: CASSIAPTPGNTIYF. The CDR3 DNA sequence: TGTGCCAGCAGCATTGCGCCCACTCCGGGAAACACCATATATTTT.

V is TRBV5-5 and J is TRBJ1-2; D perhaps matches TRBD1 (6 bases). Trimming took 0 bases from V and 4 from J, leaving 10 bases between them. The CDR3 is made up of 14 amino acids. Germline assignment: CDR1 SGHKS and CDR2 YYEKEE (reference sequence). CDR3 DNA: TGTGCCAGCAGCTTGGCCGGCAGGGGCTATGGCTACACCTTC. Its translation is CASSLAGRGYGYTF.

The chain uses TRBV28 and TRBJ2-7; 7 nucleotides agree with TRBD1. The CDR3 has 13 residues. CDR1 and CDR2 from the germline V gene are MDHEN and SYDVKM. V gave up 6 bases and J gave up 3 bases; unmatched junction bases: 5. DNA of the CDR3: TGTGCCAGCAGGGACAGGACCTACTACGAGCAGTACTTC. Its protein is CASRDRTYYEQYF.

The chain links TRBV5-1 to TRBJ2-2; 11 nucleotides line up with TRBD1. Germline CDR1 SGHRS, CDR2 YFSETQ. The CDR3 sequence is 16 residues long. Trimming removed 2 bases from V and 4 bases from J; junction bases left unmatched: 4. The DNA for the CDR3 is TGCGCCAGCAGCTTATCCGGGACAGGGGGCACCGGGGAGCTGTTTTTT. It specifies CASSLSGTGGTGELFF. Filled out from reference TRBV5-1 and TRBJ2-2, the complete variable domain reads KAGVTQTPRYLIKTRGQQVTLSCSPISGHRSVSWYQQTPGQGLQFLFEYFSETQRNKGNFPGRFSGRQFSNSRSEMNVSTLELGDSALYLCASSLSGTGGTGELFFGEGSRLTVL.

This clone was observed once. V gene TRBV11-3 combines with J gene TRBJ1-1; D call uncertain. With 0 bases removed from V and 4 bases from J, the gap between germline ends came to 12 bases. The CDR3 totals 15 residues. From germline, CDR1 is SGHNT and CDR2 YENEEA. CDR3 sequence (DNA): TGTGCCAGCAGCTTAGATGGAGGTGCGACCACTGAAGCTTTCTTT. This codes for CASSLDGGATTEAFF.

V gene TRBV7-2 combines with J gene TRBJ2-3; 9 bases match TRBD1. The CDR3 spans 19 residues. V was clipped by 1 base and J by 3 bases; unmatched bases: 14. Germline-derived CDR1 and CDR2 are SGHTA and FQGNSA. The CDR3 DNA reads TGTGCCAGCAGCTTAGTTCCTAGGGGGACAGGGTGGTTTACAGATACGCAGTATTTT. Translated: CASSLVPRGTGWFTDTQYF.